This passage covers 22 T cell receptor beta chains from one sample sequenced in a study of shared clonotypes between healthy human individuals. The assay was immunoSEQ multiplex PCR, and TCRdb's table has in-frame clones only and misses some. The sample holds fewer than 2.5 million clones, over 85% seen once. Sequencing was performed on naive CD4+ T cells from PBMCs. Subset reported: CD45RA+ positively selected. Source of these receptors: a man between 18 and 29 years old in good health. Some clones in this sample may be carry-over from other donors' samples.

CDR3 sequence reads: CASSFGAGGTDTQYF. The CDR3 nucleotides are TGTGCCAGCAGCTTTGGGGCAGGGGGAACAGATACGCAGTATTTT. This sequence joins TRBV5-4 and TRBJ2-3, with TRBD1 matching over 7 bases. V lost 2 bases and J lost 3; bases outside the gene matches: 6. Germline V lookup: CDR1 SGHNT, CDR2 YYREEE (reference sequence). The CDR3 consists of 15 residues.

Points on this clone: This sample includes further DNA sequences coding for the same CDR3. The gene calls are TRBV6-5 and TRBJ2-7, with D possibly matching TRBD1 (6 bases). Trimming cost V 0 bases and J 4 bases, with 13 bases left between them. The CDR3 has 15 amino acids. CDR1 is MNHEY and CDR2 is SVGAGI in the germline V gene. CDR3 residues: CASSYSAGVRYEQYF. DNA of the CDR3: TGTGCCAGCAGTTACTCAGCAGGGGTCCGGTACGAGCAGTACTTC.

The chain links TRBV18 to TRBJ1-4, with D unresolved. The germline V gene encodes CDR1 KGHSH and CDR2 LQKENI. This CDR3 is 15 amino acids long. With 2 bases removed from V and 7 bases from J, the gap between germline ends came to 14 bases. The CDR3 here is CASSPGIGLGEKLFF. The DNA of the CDR3 is TGTGCCAGCTCACCAGGGATCGGATTGGGTGAAAAACTGTTTTTT.

V usage is TRBV29-1 and J usage is TRBJ1-2; 7 positions match TRBD1. The germline gives CDR1 SQVTM, CDR2 ANQGSEA. V dropped 3 bases and J dropped 4; count of bases not matched to a gene: 11. The CDR3 sequence is 15 residues long. The CDR3 sequence: CSVDKGASASYGYTF. CDR3 nucleotide sequence: TGCAGCGTTGACAAGGGGGCCTCAGCCTCCTATGGCTACACCTTC.

The V gene is TRBV4-3, the J gene TRBJ2-1; TRBD2 matches 7 bases. V was pared by 0 bases and J by 7 bases, with 6 bases of the junction left unmatched. The CDR3 extends over 15 amino acids. Germline assignment: CDR1 LGHNA and CDR2 YSLEER. CDR3 amino acids: CASSQDEGGRNEQFF. The CDR3 coding sequence is TGCGCCAGCAGCCAAGATGAGGGAGGGCGAAATGAGCAGTTCTTC.

V is TRBV5-1 and J is TRBJ1-4; no clear D. Germline CDR1 and CDR2: SGHRS and YFSETQ. The CDR3 has 13 amino acids. V lost 4 bases to trimming and J lost 0 bases, with 4 bases between them. This chain's CDR3 is CASSLATNEKLFF. Written as DNA, the CDR3 is TGCGCCAGCAGCCTTGCAACTAATGAAAAACTGTTTTTT. The full variable domain, completed using reference TRBV5-1 and TRBJ1-4, is KAGVTQTPRYLIKTRGQQVTLSCSPISGHRSVSWYQQTPGQGLQFLFEYFSETQRNKGNFPGRFSGRQFSNSRSEMNVSTLELGDSALYLCASSLATNEKLFFGSGTQLSVL.

For this clone: Other DNA sequences in this specimen translate into the identical CDR3. This chain connects TRBV28 to TRBJ1-3; weak D call: TRBD1 (5 bases). Between the trimmed V and J ends, which lost 4 bases and 0 bases, there was a span of 13 bases. The length of the CDR3 is 16 residues. Germline assignment: CDR1 MDHEN and CDR2 SYDVKM. This chain's CDR3 is CASSSPGGSSGNTIYF. CDR3 DNA sequence: TGTGCCAGCAGTTCTCCGGGGGGGAGCTCTGGAAACACCATATATTTT.

V gene TRBV28 combines with J gene TRBJ2-3; D is ambiguous. This CDR3 comprises 11 residues. Germline-derived CDR1 and CDR2 are MDHEN and SYDVKM. V shed 6 bases and J shed 5 bases, with 6 bases lying between them. The DNA of the CDR3 is TGTGCCAGCAGAAAGCGAGATACGCAGTATTTT. It is translated as CASRKRDTQYF.

The chain joins TRBV15 to TRBJ1-4; TRBD1 agrees at 7 bases. Germline CDR1 and CDR2: LNHNV and YYDKDF (reference sequence). This CDR3 has 14 amino acids. V trimming: 5 bases; J trimming: 0 bases; junction bases outside the gene matches: 0. The DNA of the CDR3 is TGTGCCACCAGCGACAGGGCAACTAATGAAAAACTGTTTTTT. The encoded protein is CATSDRATNEKLFF.

This chain connects TRBV5-1 to TRBJ1-5; D remains ambiguous. V was pared by 3 bases and J by 5 bases, with 12 bases between. The CDR3 loop spans 14 amino acids. Germline CDR1 and CDR2: SGHRS and YFSETQ. CDR3 sequence (DNA): TGCGCCAGCAGCTCGGACCCATCCGATCAGCCCCAGCATTTT. It is translated as CASSSDPSDQPQHF.

On this clone itself: At the DNA level, this CDR3 is encoded by other sequences in the same sample as well. The chain joins TRBV5-1 to TRBJ2-7; 12 bases fit TRBD2. The CDR3 loop spans 15 amino acids. The V gene end was trimmed by 5 bases and the J gene end by 4 bases; junction bases not matched to a gene: 7. CDR1 SGHRS and CDR2 YFSETQ come from the germline V gene. The CDR3 here is CASSPLAGGPYEQYF. The CDR3 coding sequence is TGCGCCAGCAGTCCGCTAGCGGGAGGGCCGTACGAGCAGTACTTC.

The CDR3, as DNA: TGTGCCAGCTCACCAATGAGTCCAACCTACGAGCAGTACTTC. Translation gives CASSPMSPTYEQYF. The chain links TRBV18 to TRBJ2-7, with D unresolved. From germline, CDR1 is KGHSH and CDR2 LQKENI. The CDR3 totals 14 residues. V was cut by 2 bases and J by 2 bases, with 10 bases left in between.

The chain links TRBV5-5 to TRBJ1-5, with D possibly TRBD1 on 5 matching bases. This CDR3 comprises 13 residues. V was shortened by 3 bases and J by 6 bases, with 10 bases between the two germline ends. CDR1 is SGHKS and CDR2 is YYEKEE in the germline V gene (reference sequence). The CDR3 region is CASSWDLGQPQHF. The CDR3 DNA is TGTGCCAGCAGCTGGGACTTGGGTCAGCCCCAGCATTTT.

The genes are TRBV6-5 and TRBJ1-2; TRBD1 matches 7 bases. Per germline, CDR1 MNHEY and CDR2 SVGAGI. Trimming at V came to 6 bases and at J to 4 bases, leaving 5 bases not matched to a gene. CDR3 length equals 13 residues. In DNA, the CDR3 is TGTGCCAGCAGCCCGACAGGGAGCTATGGCTACACCTTC. Translated, it gives CASSPTGSYGYTF.

This chain uses TRBV30 with TRBJ2-1; TRBD2 matches at 7 bases. The CDR3 consists of 14 residues. With V trimmed by 3 bases and J by 9 bases, 11 bases remained unmatched. Per the germline V gene, CDR1 is GTSNPN and CDR2 is SVGIG (reference sequence). For the CDR3, the DNA is TGTGCCTGGAGCTCTGGGGGGAGGGCCATTGAGCAGTTCTTC. Amino acid sequence: CAWSSGGRAIEQFF.

This chain connects TRBV27 to TRBJ2-2; the match to TRBD2 covers 10 bases. Germline loops: CDR1 MNHEY, CDR2 SMNVEV (reference sequence). Trimming at V came to 2 bases and at J to 7 bases, leaving 1 base not matched to a gene. The CDR3 extends over 14 amino acids. CDR3 sequence: CASSLPSGSGELFF. The CDR3 nucleotides read TGTGCCAGCAGTTTACCTAGCGGGAGCGGGGAGCTGTTTTTT.

The V call is TRBV5-5, the J call TRBJ1-2; D is perhaps TRBD1 (6 bases). CDR1 SGHKS and CDR2 YYEKEE come from the germline V gene (reference sequence). V lost 4 bases and J lost 8, with 15 bases in between. This CDR3 contains 13 residues. The CDR3 sequence: CASSQTRGFGYTF. The CDR3 DNA reads as TGTGCCAGCAGCCAAACGAGGGGGTTCGGCTACACCTTC.

The rearrangement joins TRBV29-1 to TRBJ2-1, with TRBD1 matching over 12 bases. The CDR3 contains 14 residues. Germline V gives CDR1 SQVTM, CDR2 ANQGSEA. V lost 8 bases and J lost 4; bases outside the gene matches: 6. The DNA for the CDR3 is TGCAGCACCCCGGGACAGGGGGCTTACAATGAGCAGTTCTTC. Protein sequence: CSTPGQGAYNEQFF.

The rearrangement joins TRBV6-5 to TRBJ2-7; TRBD2 aligns across 9 bases. The V gene's germline CDR1 is MNHEY and CDR2 SVGAGI. The length of the CDR3 is 16 residues. V trimming: 0 bases; J trimming: 2 bases; junction bases outside the gene matches: 5. The CDR3 region has the DNA TGTGCCAGCAGTTACTCAGGCGGGAGGGGCGCCTACGAGCAGTACTTC. Its protein product is CASSYSGGRGAYEQYF.

This chain connects TRBV28 to TRBJ2-1, with D possibly being TRBD1 (6 bases). V was trimmed by 5 bases and J by 1 base, leaving 18 bases between them. The CDR3 length is 17 residues. Germline lookup yields CDR1 MDHEN and CDR2 SYDVKM. The CDR3 sequence is CASSLLAGAGSYNEQFF. CDR3 in DNA: TGTGCCAGCAGTCTTTTGGCAGGGGCGGGTTCCTACAATGAGCAGTTCTTC.

The CDR3 DNA is TGTGCCAGCAGCATTGGGACTAGCGGGATAGTGACCCAGTACTTC. Its protein is CASSIGTSGIVTQYF. The chain uses TRBV7-2 and TRBJ2-5; 13 bases are shared with TRBD2. This CDR3 contains 15 residues. CDR1 is SGHTA and CDR2 is FQGNSA in the germline V gene. J gave up 7 bases and V 5 bases, and 7 bases lay outside the gene matches.

V and J are TRBV2 and TRBJ2-6; D is unresolved. The length of the CDR3 is 16 residues. Trimming removed 3 bases from V and 4 bases from J, with 13 bases in between. Germline V CDR1 and CDR2: SNHLY, FYNNEI. CDR3 sequence (DNA): TGTGCCAGCAGTGATTTGAGCCTGGCCGGGGCCAACGTCCTGACTTTC. Protein: CASSDLSLAGANVLTF.